This is a list of T cell receptor beta chains from one sample in a study of cytomegalovirus exposure and HLA in healthy donors. Sequencing used immunoSEQ multiplex PCR; TCRdb keeps in-frame clones, though not all of them. The repertoire holds some 190,000 clones, with 86% as singletons. The sequenced sample consisted of PBMCs. The receptor source for this set is a woman aged 18-29 years in good health and CMV-seronegative. CDR3s include the opening cysteine and the closing phenylalanine or tryptophan. A D gene is named only where the DNA matches it firmly. Rows may omit the clone size; those that give it use once, few, many or a size class.

TRBD2 15 . TRBJ2-1 TRBV11-2 CASSPLDRGEDEQFF TGTGCCAGCAGCCCCCTGGACCGGGGGGAGGATGAGCAGTTCTTC
TRBD2 15 . TRBJ2-3 TRBV10-1 CASSDGGGLTDTQYF TGCGCAAGCTCGGACGGGGGGGGACTTACAGATACGCAGTATTTT
. 14 . TRBJ2-7 TRBV27 CASSLSGGTREQYF TGTGCCAGCAGTTTATCCGGCGGGACCCGCGAGCAGTACTTC
TRBD2 16 . TRBJ2-7 TRBV18 CASSPPMGLAAAEQYF TGTGCCAGCTCACCACCGATGGGACTAGCCGCCGCCGAGCAGTACTTC
. 13 . TRBJ1-1 TRBV29-1 CSAPKAGLNEAFF TGCAGCGCCCCGAAGGCAGGGCTGAATGAAGCTTTCTTT
. 17 . TRBJ2-7 TRBV19 CASSIAPLTGYHYEQYF TGTGCCAGTAGTATAGCTCCATTGACAGGCTACCACTACGAGCAGTACTTC
TRBD1 13 once TRBJ2-2 TRBV6-6 CASSYRGPGELFF TGTGCCAGCAGTTACAGGGGGCCCGGGGAGCTGTTTTTT
. 15 few TRBJ1-6 TRBV6-4 CASSESRGDNSPLHF TGTGCCAGCAGCGAGAGTCGGGGGGATAATTCACCCCTCCACTTT
. 13 . TRBJ1-1 TRBV30 CAWSVGRGSGAFF TGTGCCTGGAGTGTCGGGAGGGGGTCTGGCGCTTTCTTT
TRBD1 16 . TRBJ2-2 TRBV7-7 CASSFRQGYNTGELFF TGTGCCAGCAGCTTCCGACAGGGGTACAACACCGGGGAGCTGTTTTTT
TRBD2 14 . TRBJ2-1 TRBV30 CAWTLAGGHNEQFF TGTGCCTGGACTCTAGCGGGGGGCCACAATGAGCAGTTCTTC
. 16 . TRBJ1-2 TRBV6-5 CASSYLNFGGSGGYTF TGTGCCAGCAGTTACCTGAACTTCGGGGGGTCGGGTGGCTACACCTTC
. 14 once TRBJ2-5 TRBV5-1 CASSLGSGGETQYF TGCGCCAGCAGCTTGGGATCCGGGGGTGAGACCCAGTACTTC
. 12 . TRBJ1-2 TRBV29-1 CSVLPSLYGYTF TGCAGCGTTTTACCCAGTCTCTATGGCTACACCTTC
. 14 . TRBJ2-2 TRBV19 CASHQGLNTGELFF TGTGCCAGTCATCAGGGGCTAAACACCGGGGAGCTGTTTTTT
TRBD1 19 . TRBJ2-1 TRBV10-1 CASSNPTGINGPSYNEQFF TGCGCCAGCAGTAACCCGACAGGGATAAATGGGCCCTCCTACAATGAGCAGTTCTTC
TRBD1 15 . TRBJ1-2 TRBV5-1 CASSLQTGGIYGYTF TGCGCCAGCAGCTTGCAGACAGGGGGCATCTATGGCTACACCTTC
TRBD1 15 . TRBJ1-1 TRBV7-9 CASSLGTGMNTEAFF TGTGCCAGCAGCCTAGGGACAGGGATGAACACTGAAGCTTTCTTT
TRBD1 15 . TRBJ1-4 TRBV5-1 CASSPGQGDVEKLFF TGCGCCAGCAGCCCGGGACAGGGGGATGTTGAAAAACTGTTTTTT
TRBD1 18 once TRBJ1-1 TRBV6-1 CASSAHRGVGSVSTEAFF TGTGCCAGCAGTGCCCACAGGGGAGTAGGGTCGGTTTCCACTGAAGCTTTCTTT
. 12 . TRBJ1-1 TRBV29-1 CSVVSVNTEAFF TGCAGCGTTGTTTCCGTAAACACTGAAGCTTTCTTT
. 14 . TRBJ2-7 TRBV4-1 CASSQDHSSYEQYF TGCGCCAGCAGCCAAGATCACAGCTCCTACGAGCAGTACTTC
. 11 . TRBJ1-1 TRBV6-5 CATSRNTEAFF TGTGCCACCTCGAGAAACACTGAAGCTTTCTTT
. 13 . TRBJ2-3 TRBV5-1 CASSLDRADTQYF TGCGCCAGCAGCTTGGATCGGGCAGATACGCAGTATTTT
TRBD2 16 . TRBJ2-3 TRBV5-1 CASSPWTSGGSDTQYF TGCGCCAGCAGCCCCTGGACTAGCGGGGGCTCAGATACGCAGTATTTT
TRBD1 14 . TRBJ2-1 TRBV5-1 CASSFGTEVNEQFF TGCGCCAGCAGCTTCGGGACAGAGGTTAATGAGCAGTTCTTC
TRBD2 15 . TRBJ2-7 TRBV5-1 CASSLVAGRIYEQYF TGCGCCAGCAGCTTGGTAGCGGGGCGAATCTACGAGCAGTACTTC
. 14 . TRBJ2-3 TRBV5-1 CASSLNGGTDTQYF TGCGCCAGCAGCTTGAATGGCGGAACAGATACGCAGTATTTT
TRBD1 14 . TRBJ1-1 TRBV5-4 CASSSDRAGTEAFF TGTGCCAGCAGCTCAGACAGGGCGGGCACTGAAGCTTTCTTT
. 14 . TRBJ1-2 TRBV6-1 CASRPPPQGYGYTF TGTGCCAGCAGGCCACCACCTCAGGGCTATGGCTACACCTTC
TRBD2 15 . TRBJ2-1 TRBV30 CAWSVLAGAYNEQFF TGTGCCTGGAGTGTACTAGCGGGGGCTTACAATGAGCAGTTCTTC
. 17 . TRBJ2-2 TRBV4-2 CASSQASGVPPTGELFF TGTGCCAGCAGCCAAGCTTCGGGAGTTCCCCCCACCGGGGAGCTGTTTTTT
. 15 . TRBJ2-1 TRBV6-1 CASSAHGADYNEQFF TGTGCCAGCAGTGCCCACGGTGCCGACTACAATGAGCAGTTCTTC
TRBD1 16 few TRBJ1-5 TRBV19 CASSIGTGGGNQPQHF TGTGCCAGTAGTATAGGGACAGGCGGGGGCAATCAGCCCCAGCATTTT
. 11 . TRBJ1-1 TRBV19 CASSIGAEAFF TGTGCCAGTAGTATCGGTGCTGAAGCTTTCTTT
. 12 . TRBJ2-7 TRBV25-1 CASSDSIYEQYF TGTGCCAGCAGTGATTCTATTTACGAGCAGTACTTC
TRBD1 13 . TRBJ1-2 TRBV6-5 CASSPGQGRGYTF TGTGCCAGCAGCCCTGGACAGGGGCGGGGCTACACCTTC
. 13 . TRBJ1-5 TRBV12-5 CASGSGFNQPQHF TGTGCTAGTGGGTCAGGCTTCAATCAGCCCCAGCATTTT
. 14 . TRBJ2-5 TRBV11-2 CASSLGGKRETQYF TGTGCCAGCAGCTTAGGAGGGAAGAGAGAGACCCAGTACTTC
TRBD1 14 . TRBJ2-3 TRBV30 CAWSVGTGTDTQYF TGTGCCTGGAGTGTGGGGACAGGGACAGATACGCAGTATTTT
. 15 . TRBJ2-3 TRBV27 CASSTLGGAGDTQYF TGTGCCAGCAGTACCCTAGGGGGGGCGGGAGATACGCAGTATTTT
. 13 . TRBJ2-1 TRBV6-1 CASSNQVFDEQFF TGTGCCAGCAGTAACCAGGTGTTCGATGAGCAGTTCTTC
TRBD2 17 . TRBJ2-1 TRBV7-6 CASSLARASGTNNEQFF TGTGCCAGCAGCTTAGCGCGGGCTAGCGGGACAAACAATGAGCAGTTCTTC
TRBD2 13 . TRBJ2-7 TRBV6-5 CASSRLAGAEQYF TGTGCCAGCAGCCGACTAGCGGGAGCCGAGCAGTACTTC
. 15 . TRBJ1-1 TRBV10-3 CAISESNRRNTEAFF TGTGCCATCAGTGAGTCGAACAGACGGAACACTGAAGCTTTCTTT
. 16 . TRBJ2-1 TRBV27 CASSLWRGPSHNEQFF TGTGCCAGCAGTTTATGGCGGGGACCAAGCCATAATGAGCAGTTCTTC
TRBD1 15 once TRBJ1-4 TRBV27 CASSSGQAWGEKLFF TGTGCCAGCAGTTCGGGACAGGCCTGGGGGGAAAAACTGTTTTTT
. 13 . TRBJ2-6 TRBV27 CATGTSGANVLTF TGTGCCACCGGTACCTCTGGGGCCAACGTCCTGACTTTC
. 14 . TRBJ2-3 TRBV7-9 CASIKNRAWDTQYF TGTGCCAGCATCAAAAACAGGGCCTGGGATACGCAGTATTTT
TRBD1 14 . TRBJ1-1 TRBV6-5 CASSYGTGGSGAFF TGTGCCAGCAGTTACGGTACAGGGGGGTCTGGAGCTTTCTTT
TRBD1 14 . TRBJ2-2 TRBV5-4 CASSQGQVAGELFF TGTGCCAGCAGCCAAGGACAGGTGGCCGGGGAGCTGTTTTTT